The present T cell receptor beta chain was sequenced within a study of T-cell reconstitution after alpha-beta-depleted transplantation in children listed by TCRdb under 2016. Background on the whole study: Using TCR repertoire profiling, the study followed T-cell immune reconstitution in a quantitative way in children after TCRalphabeta/CD19-depleted allogeneic hematopoietic cell transplantation. On the study overall, not on this receptor specifically: The high TCRbeta diversity at day 60 in some patients was ascribed to recipient T cells and intrathymic progenitors that had survived conditioning. The apparently early alphabetaT-cell count recovery about two months after transplant was reportedly dependent on only several hundred rapidly expanded clones derived from non-depleted graft cells. The frequencies of hyperexpanded clones fell over the following months, and after one year, T-cell counts and TCRbeta diversity were mostly attributed to newly produced T cells.

This clonotype showed up many times. Its antigen is currently not known. Base quality data are lacking; no much larger clone is found one base away. The library relied on PCR. Instrument used: Illumina HiSeq 2500. Molecular barcoding was employed in the preparation of TCR libraries, with unique molecular identifiers being used to normalize TCRbeta repertoire quantification. TCRdb took the public reads, trimmed them with fastp at Q25, ran MiXCR for clone calling and kept in-frame beta chains. Entries are consolidated by CDR3 protein sequence, retaining the most common genes and DNA. For this sample there are approximately 44,000 distinct CDR3 sequences; 5.8% appear just once. Of the sample, about 33% falls within the top ten clones. The time point label of this sample denotes: day 60 (about 2 months) after transplantation. The sample's treatment or condition, from its label and the paper: allogeneic hematopoietic cell transplantation with graft depleted of TCRalphabeta T cells and CD19 B cells. The children who served as transplant recipients had been given grafts of TCRalphabeta/CD19-depleted allogeneic hematopoietic cells.

The CDR3 contains 13 residues, cysteine and phenylalanine counted. Solely the CDR3 DNA is kept, with 39 bases framed from the first base. The germline V gene provides CDR1 SGHRS and CDR2 YFSETQ. V is cut back by 4 bases and J by 7 bases, with 3 bases in the junction unmatched. Sequenced material: PBMCs, mostly from graft donor cells, taken 60 days after TCRalphabeta/CD19-depleted stem cell transplant. This TCR was sampled from a female patient between 2 and 15 years old who had a stem cell transplant for aplastic anemia, so the T cells may come from the graft donor. This chain is built from TRBV5-1 and TRBJ2-7, with 12 bases aligning to TRBD2. The bases are TGCGCCAGCAGCCCGGGACTAGCGGGTGAGCAGTACTTC. The encoded protein is CASSPGLAGEQYF.